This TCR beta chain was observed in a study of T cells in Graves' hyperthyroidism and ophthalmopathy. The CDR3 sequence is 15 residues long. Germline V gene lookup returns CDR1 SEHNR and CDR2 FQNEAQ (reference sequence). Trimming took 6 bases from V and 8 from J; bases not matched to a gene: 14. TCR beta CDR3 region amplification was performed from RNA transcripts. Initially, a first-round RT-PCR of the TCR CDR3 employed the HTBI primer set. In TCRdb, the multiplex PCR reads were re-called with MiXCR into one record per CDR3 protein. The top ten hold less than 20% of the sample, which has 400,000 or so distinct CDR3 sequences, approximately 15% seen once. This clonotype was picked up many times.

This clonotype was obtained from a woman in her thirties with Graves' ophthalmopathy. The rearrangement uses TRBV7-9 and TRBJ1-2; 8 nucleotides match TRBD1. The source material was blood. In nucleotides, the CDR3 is TGTGCCAGCAGAGAGACGGCGGAACAGGGGGTGGGCTACACCTTC. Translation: CASRETAEQGVGYTF.